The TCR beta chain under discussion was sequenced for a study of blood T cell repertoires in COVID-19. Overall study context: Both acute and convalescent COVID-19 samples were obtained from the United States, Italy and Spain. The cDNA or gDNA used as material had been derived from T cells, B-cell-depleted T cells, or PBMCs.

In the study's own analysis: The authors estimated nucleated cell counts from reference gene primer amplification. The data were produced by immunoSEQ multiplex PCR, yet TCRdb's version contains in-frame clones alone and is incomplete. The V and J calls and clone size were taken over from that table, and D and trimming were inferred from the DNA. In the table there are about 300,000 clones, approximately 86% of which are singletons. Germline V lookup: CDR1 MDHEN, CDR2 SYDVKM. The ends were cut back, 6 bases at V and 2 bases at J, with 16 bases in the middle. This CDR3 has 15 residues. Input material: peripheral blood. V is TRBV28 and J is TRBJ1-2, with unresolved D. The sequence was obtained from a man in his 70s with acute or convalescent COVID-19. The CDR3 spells CASSPRNRQNYGYTF. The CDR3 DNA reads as TGTGCCAGCAGCCCTCGGAACAGACAAAACTATGGCTACACCTTC.